The 3 T cell receptor beta chains in this list originate from one sample, sequenced in a study of T cell responses to AZD1222 COVID-19 vaccine. The data were produced by immunoSEQ multiplex PCR, yet TCRdb's version contains in-frame clones alone and is incomplete. The data hold about 130,000 clones, with 80% to 95% observed a single time. The starting material was peripheral blood, obtained on day 0 of AZD1222 vaccination. The receptors shown here come from an adult in good health.

The chain joins TRBV21-1 to TRBJ1-5; the DNA was not used to check the table's D call, TRBD1. TRBV21-1 is noted as a pseudogene. There are 15 residues in the CDR3. The CDR3: CASSKAGQGEQPQHF. The CDR3 DNA follows: TGTGCCAGCAGCAAAGCCGGACAGGGGGAACAGCCCCAGCATTTT.

The chain recombines TRBV5-1 with TRBJ2-1; no clear D gene. CDR1 SGHRS and CDR2 YFSETQ come from the germline V gene. This CDR3 region has 14 residues. Trimming left V 0 bases short and J 6 bases short, with 10 bases between. DNA for the CDR3: TGCGCCAGCAGCTTGGGGGTAATGGGCAATGAGCAGTTCTTC. Protein: CASSLGVMGNEQFF.

In this sample, this clone turned up many times. Other DNA sequences from this sample encode an identical CDR3 as well. This chain connects TRBV3-1 (or the pseudogene TRBV3-2) to TRBJ1-4; 12 nucleotides match TRBD1. Germline values: CDR1 LGHDT, CDR2 YNNKEL (reference sequence). CDR3 length: 12 amino acids. Trimming cost V 8 bases and J 12 bases; bases outside gene matches: 4. The DNA for the CDR3 is TGTGCCAGCCGGGACAGGGGGCCGGAACTGTTTTTT. It codes for CASRDRGPELFF.